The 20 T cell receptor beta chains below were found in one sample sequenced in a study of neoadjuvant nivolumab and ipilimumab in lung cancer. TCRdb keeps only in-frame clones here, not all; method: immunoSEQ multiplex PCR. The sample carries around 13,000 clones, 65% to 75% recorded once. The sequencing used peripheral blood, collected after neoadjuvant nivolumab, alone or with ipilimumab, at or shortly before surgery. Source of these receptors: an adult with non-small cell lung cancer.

CDR3 DNA sequence: TGCAGCGTGAGGAGATCCGCGAACACCGGGGAGCTGTTTTTT. Its protein is CSVRRSANTGELFF. The chain links TRBV29-1 to TRBJ2-2; D not resolved. This CDR3 is 14 amino acids long. Germline values: CDR1 SQVTM, CDR2 ANQGSEA. V was trimmed by 6 bases and J by 0 bases, leaving 11 bases between them.

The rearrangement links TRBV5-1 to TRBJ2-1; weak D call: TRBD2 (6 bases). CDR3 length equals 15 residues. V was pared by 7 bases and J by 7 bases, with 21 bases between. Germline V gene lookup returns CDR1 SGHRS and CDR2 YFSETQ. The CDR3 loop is CASSRGGLNGNEQFF. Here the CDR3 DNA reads TGCGCCAGCTCCCGGGGAGGCTTGAACGGGAATGAGCAGTTCTTC.

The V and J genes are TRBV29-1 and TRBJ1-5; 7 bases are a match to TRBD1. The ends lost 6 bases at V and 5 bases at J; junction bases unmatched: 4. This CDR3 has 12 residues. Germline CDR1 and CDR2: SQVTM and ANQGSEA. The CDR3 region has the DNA TGCAGCGTCCGGGACAGCCATCAGCCCCAGCATTTT. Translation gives CSVRDSHQPQHF.

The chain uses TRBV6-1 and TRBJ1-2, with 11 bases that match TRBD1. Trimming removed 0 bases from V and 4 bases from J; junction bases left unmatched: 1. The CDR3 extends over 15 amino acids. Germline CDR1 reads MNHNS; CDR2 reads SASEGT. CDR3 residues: CASSEAGTGGYGYTF. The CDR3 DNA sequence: TGTGCCAGCAGTGAAGCCGGGACAGGGGGCTATGGCTACACCTTC.

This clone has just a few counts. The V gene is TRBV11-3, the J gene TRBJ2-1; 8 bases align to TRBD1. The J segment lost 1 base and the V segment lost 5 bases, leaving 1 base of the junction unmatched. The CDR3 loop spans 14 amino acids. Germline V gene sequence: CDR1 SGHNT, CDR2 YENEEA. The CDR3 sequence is CASSRTGSYNEQFF. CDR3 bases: TGTGCCAGCAGCCGGACAGGGTCCTACAATGAGCAGTTCTTC.

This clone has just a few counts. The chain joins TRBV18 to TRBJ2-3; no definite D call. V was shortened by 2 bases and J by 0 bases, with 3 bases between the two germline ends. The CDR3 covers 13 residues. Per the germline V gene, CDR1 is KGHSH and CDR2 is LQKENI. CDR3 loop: CASSPSSTDTQYF. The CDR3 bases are TGTGCCAGCTCACCATCTAGCACAGATACGCAGTATTTT.

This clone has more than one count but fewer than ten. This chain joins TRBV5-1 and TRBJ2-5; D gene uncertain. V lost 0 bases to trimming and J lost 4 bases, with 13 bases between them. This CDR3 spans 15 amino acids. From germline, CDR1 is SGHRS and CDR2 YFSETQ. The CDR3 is CASSLVALAGETQYF. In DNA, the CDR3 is TGCGCCAGCAGCTTGGTTGCCCTTGCAGGAGAGACCCAGTACTTC.

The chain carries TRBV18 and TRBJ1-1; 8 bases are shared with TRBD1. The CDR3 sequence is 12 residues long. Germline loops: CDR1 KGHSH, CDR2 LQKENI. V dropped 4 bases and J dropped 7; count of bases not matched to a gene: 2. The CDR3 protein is CASSLGQGEAFF. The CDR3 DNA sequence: TGTGCCAGCTCACTTGGACAGGGTGAAGCTTTCTTT.

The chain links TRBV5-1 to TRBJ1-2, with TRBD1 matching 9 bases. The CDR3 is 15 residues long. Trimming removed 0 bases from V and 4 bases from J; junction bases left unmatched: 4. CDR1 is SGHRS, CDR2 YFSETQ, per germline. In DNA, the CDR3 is TGCGCCAGCAGCTTGGGGACAGGGGAAACCTATGGCTACACCTTC. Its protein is CASSLGTGETYGYTF.

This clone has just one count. The CDR3 region is CASGLTGGSYEQYF. The CDR3 coding sequence is TGCGCCAGCGGACTGACAGGGGGAAGTTACGAGCAGTACTTC. V and J are TRBV5-1 and TRBJ2-7; 9 nucleotides line up with TRBD1. CDR3 length: 14 residues. Trimming cost V 7 bases and J 4 bases; bases outside gene matches: 9. Germline V gives CDR1 SGHRS, CDR2 YFSETQ. The full variable domain, rest sourced from reference TRBV5-1 and TRBJ2-7, is KAGVTQTPRYLIKTRGQQVTLSCSPISGHRSVSWYQQTPGQGLQFLFEYFSETQRNKGNFPGRFSGRQFSNSRSEMNVSTLELGDSALYLCASGLTGGSYEQYFGPGTRLTVT.

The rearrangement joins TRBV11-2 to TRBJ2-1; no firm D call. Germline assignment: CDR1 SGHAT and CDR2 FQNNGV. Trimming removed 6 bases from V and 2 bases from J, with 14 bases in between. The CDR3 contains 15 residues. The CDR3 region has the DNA TGTGCCAGCAGTCGCCGTAGGGCCACCTACAATGAGCAGTTCTTC. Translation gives CASSRRRATYNEQFF. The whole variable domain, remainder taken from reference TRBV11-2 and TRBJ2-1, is EAGVAQSPRYKIIEKRQSVAFWCNPISGHATLYWYQQILGQGPKLLIQFQNNGVVDDSQLPKDRFSAERLKGVDSTLKIQPAKLEDSAVYLCASSRRRATYNEQFFGPGTRLTVL.

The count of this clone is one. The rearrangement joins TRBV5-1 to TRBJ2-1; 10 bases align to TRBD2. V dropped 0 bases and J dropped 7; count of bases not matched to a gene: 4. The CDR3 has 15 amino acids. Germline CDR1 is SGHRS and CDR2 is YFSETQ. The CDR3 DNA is TGCGCCAGCAGCTTGGCGCTAGCGGGAGCTAATGAGCAGTTCTTC. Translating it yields CASSLALAGANEQFF.

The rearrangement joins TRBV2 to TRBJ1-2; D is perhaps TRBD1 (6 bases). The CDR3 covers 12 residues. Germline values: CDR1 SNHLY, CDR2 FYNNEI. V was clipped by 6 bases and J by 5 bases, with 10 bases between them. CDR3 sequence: CASRGTGYGYTF. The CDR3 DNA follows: TGTGCCAGCAGGGGTACAGGGTATGGCTACACCTTC.

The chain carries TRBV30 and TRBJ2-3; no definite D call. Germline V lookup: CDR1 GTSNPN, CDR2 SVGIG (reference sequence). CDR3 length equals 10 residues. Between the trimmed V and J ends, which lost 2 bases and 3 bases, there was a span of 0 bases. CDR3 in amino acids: CAWSTDTQYF. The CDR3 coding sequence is TGTGCCTGGAGTACAGATACGCAGTATTTT.

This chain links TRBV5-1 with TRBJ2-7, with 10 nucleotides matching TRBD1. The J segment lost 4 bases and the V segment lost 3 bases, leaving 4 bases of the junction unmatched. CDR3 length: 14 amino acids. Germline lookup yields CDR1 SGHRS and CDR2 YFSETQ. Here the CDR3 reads CASSWGQGRYEQYF. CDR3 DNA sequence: TGCGCCAGCAGCTGGGGACAGGGGCGGTACGAGCAGTACTTC.

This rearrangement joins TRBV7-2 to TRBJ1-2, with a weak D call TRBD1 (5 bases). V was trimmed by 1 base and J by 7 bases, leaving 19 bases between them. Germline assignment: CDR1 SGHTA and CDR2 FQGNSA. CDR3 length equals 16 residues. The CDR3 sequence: CASSLVGTGPQRGYTF. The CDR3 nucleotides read TGTGCCAGCAGCTTAGTGGGGACGGGGCCTCAACGTGGCTACACCTTC. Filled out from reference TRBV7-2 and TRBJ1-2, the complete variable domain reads GAGVSQSPSNKVTEKGKDVELRCDPISGHTALYWYRQSLGQGLEFLIYFQGNSAPDKSGLPSDRFSAERTGGSVSTLTIQRTQQEDSAVYLCASSLVGTGPQRGYTFGSGTRLTVV.

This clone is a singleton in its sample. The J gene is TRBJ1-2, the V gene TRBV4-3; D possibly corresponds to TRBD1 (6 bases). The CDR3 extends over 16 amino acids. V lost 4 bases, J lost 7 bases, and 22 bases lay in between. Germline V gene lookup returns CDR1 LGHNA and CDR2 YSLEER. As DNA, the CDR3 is TGCGCCAGCAGCCCGGGGGACCCCACAGGGCGTCCTGGCTACACCTTC. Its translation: CASSPGDPTGRPGYTF.

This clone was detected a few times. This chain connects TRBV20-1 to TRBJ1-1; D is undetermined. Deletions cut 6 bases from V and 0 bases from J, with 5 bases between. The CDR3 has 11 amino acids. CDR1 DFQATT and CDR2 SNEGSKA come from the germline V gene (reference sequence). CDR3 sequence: CSAMLNTEAFF. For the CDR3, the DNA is TGCAGTGCGATGTTGAACACTGAAGCTTTCTTT.

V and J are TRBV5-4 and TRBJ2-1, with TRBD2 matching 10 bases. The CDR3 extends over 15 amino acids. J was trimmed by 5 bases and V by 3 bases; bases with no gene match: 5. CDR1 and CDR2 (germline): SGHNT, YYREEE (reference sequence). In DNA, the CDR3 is TGTGCCAGCAGCTCGCAGCGGGAGGGAAACAATGAGCAGTTCTTC. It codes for CASSSQREGNNEQFF.

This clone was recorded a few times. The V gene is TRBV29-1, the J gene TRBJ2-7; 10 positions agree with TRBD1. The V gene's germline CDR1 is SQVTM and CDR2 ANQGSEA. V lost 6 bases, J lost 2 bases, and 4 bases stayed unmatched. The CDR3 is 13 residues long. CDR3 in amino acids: CSVLGQGAYEQYF. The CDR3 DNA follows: TGCAGCGTCTTAGGACAGGGGGCCTACGAGCAGTACTTC.